The sequence of this T cell receptor (beta chain) was determined in a study of blood T cell repertoires in COVID-19. Whole-study context: Acute and convalescent COVID-19 samples came from the United States, Italy and Spain. The cDNA or gDNA used as material had been derived from T cells, B-cell-depleted T cells, or PBMCs.

Some clones are missing from TCRdb's copy, which holds only in-frame ones; the method was immunoSEQ multiplex PCR. This table has 200,000 to 250,000 clones, about nine tenths appearing once. In germline, CDR1 is GTSNPN, CDR2 SVGIG (reference sequence). The CDR3 contains 10 residues. V shed 7 bases and J shed 3 bases, with 3 bases lying between them. Everyone who took part was 18 to 89 years old, and they came from about two dozen US areas. Participants' reported clinical history set cohort assignment. The sequenced material came from PBMCs or T cells enriched from blood (not recorded which). J is TRBJ2-2 and V is TRBV30, with D unresolved. The sequence came from a young man with acute COVID-19. The CDR3 sequence: CASYTGELFF. The DNA for the CDR3 is TGTGCCTCTTACACCGGGGAGCTGTTTTTT.